The following is a TCR beta chain sequence with its context. The record originates from a study of cytomegalovirus exposure and HLA in healthy donors. The CDR3 runs 16 residues. Germline V gives CDR1 MDHEN, CDR2 SYDVKM. V was clipped by 4 bases and J by 7 bases, with 20 bases between them. The PCR ran on 60 Vbeta and 13 Jbeta primers. Produced via immunoSEQ multiplex PCR; TCRdb's table is partial and in-frame only. The sample has 65,000 to 85,000 clones. All donors participated as healthy donors of bone marrow. Sample: PBMCs. The source is a female donor in good health and CMV-seropositive. V and J are TRBV28 and TRBJ1-5; possibly TRBD1 for D (5 bases). The CDR3 DNA reads as TGTGCCAGCAGTTCCGGGGGGACCCTCAGCAGGCAGCCCCAGCATTTT. It encodes CASSSGGTLSRQPQHF.